Given below is one T cell receptor (beta chain) in context. The antigen is undetermined. The data belong to a study of shared clonotypes between healthy human individuals. Study results and caveats: Larger richness was generally estimated for naive than memory subsets. A handful of donors shared around 5.2% of their naive CD4 clonotypes. Owing to a small donor count, the genetic and exposure-history diversity represented was limited.

Naivety among CD8 cells was defined by CD45RO negativity and positive CCR7 selection, thereby excluding terminally differentiated effector memory CD45RA+ cells. The germline CDR1 and CDR2 sequences are SNHLY and FYNNEI. The CDR3 runs to 15 residues. The V end lost 2 bases, the J end lost 0 bases, and 8 bases lay between the germline ends. For sorted subsets, 150 to 250 ng DNA per replicate equaled tens of thousands of T cell genomes. The repertoire was sequenced with immunoSEQ multiplex PCR; TCRdb's copy has only in-frame clones and lacks some. The profile shows some 2.1 million clones, approximately 92% of them singletons.

The source material was naive CD8+ T cells from PBMCs. V usage is TRBV2 and J usage is TRBJ1-5; TRBD1 is a possible D gene (5 bases). The clonotype was recovered from a man between 18 and 35 years old in good health. Some clones in this sample may be carry-over from other donors' samples. The CDR3 DNA sequence: TGTGCCAGCAGTGAACGGGGACCTAGCAATCAGCCCCAGCATTTT. It translates to CASSERGPSNQPQHF.